The rows below give T cell receptor beta chains drawn from one sample of a study of identical twins. A single record per CDR3 protein comes from TCRdb applying MiXCR to the 5' RACE reads. The table has some 1,700,000 distinct CDR3 sequences, under 35% seen once. Sequenced input: cord blood. These receptors were taken from a newborn girl in good health. Each CDR3 is given with its conserved first and last residue. A D gene is named only where the DNA matches it firmly. Size is omitted from some rows. Given values are once, few, many or a class for expanded clones.

j_call: TRBJ1-1
d_call: .
v_call: TRBV14
clone_size: .
cdr3_aa: CASSLHREWAYTEAFF
cdr3_nt: TGTGCCAGCAGCCTGCACAGGGAGTGGGCCTACACTGAAGCTTTCTTT

j_call: TRBJ2-7
d_call: .
v_call: TRBV20-1
clone_size: few
cdr3_aa: CSARAVSGGEQYF
cdr3_nt: TGCAGTGCTAGAGCAGTGAGCGGAGGTGAGCAGTACTTC

j_call: TRBJ1-1
d_call: .
v_call: TRBV20-1
clone_size: few
cdr3_aa: CSALNKNTEAFF
cdr3_nt: TGCAGTGCCCTCAACAAGAACACTGAAGCTTTCTTT

j_call: TRBJ2-3
d_call: .
v_call: TRBV4-1
clone_size: .
cdr3_aa: CASSLRSSTDTQFF
cdr3_nt: TGCGCCAGCAGCCTCCGTTCTAGCACAGATACGCAGTTTTTT

j_call: TRBJ2-5
d_call: TRBD2
v_call: TRBV20-1
clone_size: .
cdr3_aa: CSARTSGPRRETQYF
cdr3_nt: TGCAGTGCACGTACTAGCGGCCCCCGGCGGGAGACCCAGTACTTC

j_call: TRBJ2-1
d_call: TRBD2
v_call: TRBV20-1
clone_size: .
cdr3_aa: CSARSGLAGSSCNEQFF
cdr3_nt: TGCAGTGCTAGAAGCGGGCTAGCGGGGAGCTCCTGCAATGAGCAGTTCTTC

j_call: TRBJ1-1
d_call: .
v_call: TRBV7-8
clone_size: few
cdr3_aa: CASSSDQKAFF
cdr3_nt: TGTGCCAGCAGCTCCGACCAAAAAGCTTTCTTT

j_call: TRBJ2-7
d_call: TRBD2
v_call: TRBV4-1
clone_size: .
cdr3_aa: CASSQVRTSRPYEQYF
cdr3_nt: TGCGCCAGCAGCCAAGTGAGGACTAGTCGTCCCTACGAGCAGTACTTC

j_call: TRBJ2-5
d_call: .
v_call: TRBV20-1
clone_size: .
cdr3_aa: CSASGKNQETQYF
cdr3_nt: TGCAGTGCTAGCGGGAAAAATCAAGAGACCCAGTACTTC

j_call: TRBJ1-2
d_call: TRBD1
v_call: TRBV11-2
clone_size: .
cdr3_aa: CASSSPRTGSKGYTF
cdr3_nt: TGTGCCAGCAGCTCCCCCCGGACAGGGAGTAAAGGCTACACCTTC

j_call: TRBJ2-7
d_call: TRBD2
v_call: TRBV6-5
clone_size: once
cdr3_aa: CASSYSGLAGRDEQYF
cdr3_nt: TGTGCCAGCAGTTACTCGGGCCTAGCGGGAAGGGATGAGCAGTACTTC

j_call: TRBJ2-5
d_call: TRBD2
v_call: TRBV5-4
clone_size: .
cdr3_aa: CASSSSAGPHGTQYF
cdr3_nt: TGTGCCAGCAGCTCTTCAGCGGGGCCTCACGGGACCCAGTACTTC

j_call: TRBJ1-4
d_call: .
v_call: TRBV6-6
clone_size: once
cdr3_aa: CAGSLREDGEKLFF
cdr3_nt: TGTGCCGGCAGTTTACGGGAGGATGGTGAAAAACTGTTTTTT

j_call: TRBJ1-2
d_call: .
v_call: TRBV20-1
clone_size: few
cdr3_aa: CSASVLYGYTF
cdr3_nt: TGCAGTGCTAGTGTCCTTTATGGCTACACCTTC

j_call: TRBJ2-3
d_call: TRBD2
v_call: TRBV27
clone_size: many
cdr3_aa: CASSYRGGRLTDTQYF
cdr3_nt: TGTGCCAGCAGTTATCGTGGCGGGAGATTGACAGATACGCAGTATTTT

j_call: TRBJ2-7
d_call: .
v_call: TRBV20-1
clone_size: many
cdr3_aa: CSATEDRLRTYEQYF
cdr3_nt: TGCAGTGCTACCGAAGACAGGTTGAGAACCTACGAGCAGTACTTC

j_call: TRBJ1-4
d_call: .
v_call: TRBV21-1
clone_size: .
cdr3_aa: CASSKARHNEKLFF
cdr3_nt: TGTGCCAGCAGCAAAGCTCGGCATAATGAAAAACTGTTTTTT

j_call: TRBJ1-1
d_call: .
v_call: TRBV7-9
clone_size: .
cdr3_aa: CASSSTRDSNTEAFF
cdr3_nt: TGTGCCAGCAGCTCAACGCGGGACTCGAACACTGAAGCTTTCTTT

j_call: TRBJ2-3
d_call: TRBD2
v_call: TRBV12-3/TRBV12-4
clone_size: many
cdr3_aa: CASTQRGGLSTDTQYF
cdr3_nt: TGTGCCAGCACCCAGCGGGGGGGCTTAAGCACAGATACGCAGTATTTT

j_call: TRBJ2-4
d_call: TRBD2
v_call: TRBV28
clone_size: .
cdr3_aa: CASSTGLAGGLAKNIQYF
cdr3_nt: TGTGCCAGCAGTACGGGACTAGCGGGAGGGCTAGCCAAAAACATTCAGTACTTC

j_call: TRBJ2-1
d_call: TRBD1
v_call: TRBV28
clone_size: few
cdr3_aa: CASSPDRGIHNEQFF
cdr3_nt: TGTGCCAGCAGCCCAGACAGGGGAATTCACAATGAGCAGTTCTTC

j_call: TRBJ2-1
d_call: TRBD1
v_call: TRBV3-1
clone_size: .
cdr3_aa: CASLRQGSQETQFF
cdr3_nt: TGTGCCAGCCTCAGACAGGGTAGCCAAGAGACCCAGTTCTTC

j_call: TRBJ2-7
d_call: TRBD2
v_call: TRBV20-1
clone_size: few
cdr3_aa: CSVKAGVIGEQYF
cdr3_nt: TGCAGTGTTAAAGCGGGAGTTATTGGCGAGCAGTACTTC

j_call: TRBJ1-1
d_call: .
v_call: TRBV5-1
clone_size: many
cdr3_aa: CASSLGPANTEAFF
cdr3_nt: TGCGCCAGCAGCTTGGGCCCAGCGAACACTGAAGCTTTCTTT

j_call: TRBJ2-7
d_call: TRBD2
v_call: TRBV5-1
clone_size: few
cdr3_aa: CASSPGLADYNEQYF
cdr3_nt: TGTGCCAGCAGCCCCGGACTAGCAGACTACAATGAGCAGTACTTC

j_call: TRBJ2-7
d_call: .
v_call: TRBV29-1
clone_size: .
cdr3_aa: CSVESFLAGQDEQYF
cdr3_nt: TGCAGCGTTGAGTCATTCCTAGCGGGACAGGACGAGCAGTACTTC